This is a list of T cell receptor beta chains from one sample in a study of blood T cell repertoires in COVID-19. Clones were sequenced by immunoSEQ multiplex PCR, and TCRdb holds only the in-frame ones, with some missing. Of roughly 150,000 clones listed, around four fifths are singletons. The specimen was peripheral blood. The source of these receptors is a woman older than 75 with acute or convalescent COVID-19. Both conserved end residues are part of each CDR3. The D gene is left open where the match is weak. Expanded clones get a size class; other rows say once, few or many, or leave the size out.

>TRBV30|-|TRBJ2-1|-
CAWSVGVAVFNEQFF
TGTGCCTGGAGTGTAGGTGTAGCGGTTTTCAATGAGCAGTTCTTC
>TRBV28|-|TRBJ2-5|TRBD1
CASRLDRVRSETQYF
TGTGCCAGCAGATTGGACAGGGTCAGGTCAGAGACCCAGTACTTC
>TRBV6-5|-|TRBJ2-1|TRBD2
CATKLSLAGNEQFF
TGTGCCACCAAACTATCACTAGCGGGGAATGAGCAGTTCTTC
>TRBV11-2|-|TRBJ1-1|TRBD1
CASSPIDRAQGDTEAFF
TGTGCCAGCAGCCCCATAGACAGGGCTCAGGGGGACACTGAAGCTTTCTTT
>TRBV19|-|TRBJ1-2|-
CASSARQGSDYGYTF
TGTGCCAGTAGTGCCAGGCAGGGGTCGGACTATGGCTACACCTTC
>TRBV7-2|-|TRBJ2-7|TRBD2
CASSAGLAAYEQYF
TGTGCCAGCAGCGCTGGACTAGCGGCCTACGAGCAGTACTTC
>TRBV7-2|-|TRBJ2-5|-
CASSLARQETQYF
TGTGCCAGCAGCTTAGCGCGTCAAGAGACCCAGTACTTC
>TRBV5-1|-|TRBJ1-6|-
CALKGLWDSPLHF
TGCGCCTTGAAGGGGTTGTGGGATTCACCCCTCCACTTT
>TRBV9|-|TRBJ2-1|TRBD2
CASSMGLAATDNEQFF
TGTGCCAGCAGCATGGGACTAGCCGCTACAGACAATGAGCAGTTCTTC
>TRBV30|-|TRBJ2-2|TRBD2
CAWSFAGLAGGQDTGELFF
TGTGCCTGGTCGTTCGCGGGACTAGCGGGGGGGCAGGACACCGGGGAGCTGTTTTTT
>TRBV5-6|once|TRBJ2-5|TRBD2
CASSSGGGGTQYF
TGTGCCAGCAGCTCCGGGGGGGGCGGGACCCAGTACTTC
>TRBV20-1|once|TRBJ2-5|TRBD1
CSASEGQSTGYQETQYF
TGCAGTGCTAGTGAGGGACAGAGTACCGGGTACCAAGAGACCCAGTACTTC
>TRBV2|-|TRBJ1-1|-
CASRETESTEAFF
TGTGCCAGCAGAGAGACAGAGAGCACTGAAGCTTTCTTT
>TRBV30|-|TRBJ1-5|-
CAWSVRGDQPQHF
TGTGCCTGGAGTGTACGGGGGGATCAGCCCCAGCATTTT
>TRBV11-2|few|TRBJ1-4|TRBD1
CASSIQGAGEKLFF
TGTGCCAGCAGCATACAGGGGGCTGGGGAAAAACTGTTTTTT
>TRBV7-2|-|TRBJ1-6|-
CASSLGSWEESPLHF
TGTGCCAGCAGCTTAGGGAGCTGGGAGGAGTCACCCCTCCACTTT
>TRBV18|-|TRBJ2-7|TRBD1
CASSPRETGVRAYF
TGTGCCAGCTCACCACGTGAGACAGGGGTTAGAGCGTACTTC
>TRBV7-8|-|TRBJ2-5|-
CASSLDYFTPQYF
TGTGCCAGCAGCTTAGATTACTTCACTCCCCAGTACTTC
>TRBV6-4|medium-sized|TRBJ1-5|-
CASSDPSHQPQHF
TGTGCCAGCAGTGACCCTAGTCATCAGCCCCAGCATTTT
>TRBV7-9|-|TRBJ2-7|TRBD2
CASSLVAGADEQYF
TGTGCCAGCAGCTTGGTAGCGGGGGCAGACGAGCAGTACTTC
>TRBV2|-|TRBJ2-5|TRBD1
CASSDPTGWVASAQETQYF
TGTGCCAGCAGTGATCCGACAGGGTGGGTGGCTTCCGCCCAAGAGACCCAGTACTTC
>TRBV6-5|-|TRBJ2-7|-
CASSYSALLGEQYF
TGTGCCAGCAGTTACTCGGCACTATTAGGAGAGCAGTACTTC
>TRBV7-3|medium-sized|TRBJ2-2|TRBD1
CASSFGTEHTGELFF
TGTGCCAGCAGCTTCGGGACAGAGCACACCGGGGAGCTGTTTTTT
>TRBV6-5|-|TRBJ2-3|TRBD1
CASSPGQGGDTQYF
TGTGCCAGCAGCCCCGGACAGGGAGGAGATACGCAGTATTTT
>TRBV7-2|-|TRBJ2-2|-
CASTPGRNTGELFF
TGTGCCAGCACTCCGGGTAGAAACACCGGGGAGCTGTTTTTT
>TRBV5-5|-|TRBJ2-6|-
CASSLALSGANVLTF
TGTGCCAGCAGCTTGGCCCTCTCTGGGGCCAACGTCCTGACTTTC
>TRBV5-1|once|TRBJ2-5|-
CASSTRTAGETQYF
TGCGCCAGCAGCACAAGGACTGCGGGGGAGACCCAGTACTTC
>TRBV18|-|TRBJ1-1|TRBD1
CASSPLQGGHTEAFF
TGTGCCAGCTCACCACTACAGGGGGGGCACACTGAAGCTTTCTTT
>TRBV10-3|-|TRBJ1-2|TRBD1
CAISTTGTLGYTF
TGTGCCATCAGTACGACAGGGACGCTAGGCTACACCTTC
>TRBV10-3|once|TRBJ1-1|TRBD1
CATQQGVVAEAFF
TGTGCCACCCAACAGGGGGTCGTAGCTGAAGCTTTCTTT
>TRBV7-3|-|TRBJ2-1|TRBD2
CASSLSGGALDEQFF
TGTGCCAGCAGCTTGAGCGGGGGGGCCCTGGATGAGCAGTTCTTC
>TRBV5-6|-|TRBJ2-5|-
CASSSFGGFGEETQYF
TGTGCCAGCAGCTCCTTTGGGGGGTTCGGGGAAGAGACCCAGTACTTC
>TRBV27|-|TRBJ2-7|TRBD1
CASSRQGFSYEQYF
TGTGCCAGCAGCAGACAGGGGTTCTCCTACGAGCAGTACTTC
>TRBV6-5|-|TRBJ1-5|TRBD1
CASRRTGDNQPQHF
TGTGCCAGCAGGAGGACAGGGGATAATCAGCCCCAGCATTTT
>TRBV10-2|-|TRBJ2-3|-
CASRETGDTQYF
TGCGCCAGCAGGGAGACGGGAGATACGCAGTATTTT